The 5 T cell receptor beta chains given below trace back to one sample, sequenced in a study of T cells in Graves' hyperthyroidism and ophthalmopathy. Researchers took RNA transcripts and amplified the TCR beta CDR3 regions from them. Primed by the HTBI set, a first-round RT-PCR was run on the TCR CDR3. TCRdb re-called the multiplex PCR reads with MiXCR, one entry per CDR3 protein. Of 350,000 to 400,000 distinct CDR3 sequences in the sample, about 19% were seen once. The material sequenced was blood. The receptors come from a woman aged 18-35 years with Graves' hyperthyroidism.

This clonotype was counted ten times or more. This rearrangement joins TRBV28 to TRBJ2-7; a possible D gene is TRBD2 (7 bases). The germline CDR1 and CDR2 sequences are MDHEN and SYDVKM. Between the trimmed V and J ends, which lost 2 bases and 2 bases, there was a span of 13 bases. The CDR3 runs to 15 residues. The CDR3 is CASSLGRGLAYEQYF. The CDR3 DNA follows: TGTGCCAGCAGTTTAGGGCGGGGGCTGGCCTACGAGCAGTACTTC.

This clonotype appeared many times. The chain has TRBV29-1 and TRBJ1-1, with D uncertain. The CDR3 spans 12 residues. Germline loops: CDR1 SQVTM, CDR2 ANQGSEA. Trimming stripped 6 bases from V and 4 bases from J, with 12 bases between. The chain's CDR3 is CSVDPRVTEAFF. For the CDR3, the DNA is TGCAGCGTGGATCCAAGGGTCACTGAAGCTTTCTTT.

The CDR3 spells CASRRGQGVSPLHF. In nucleotides, the CDR3 is TGCGCCAGCAGGAGAGGACAGGGGGTGTCACCCCTCCACTTT. J is TRBJ1-6 and V is TRBV5-1; 10 bases fit TRBD1. CDR1 SGHRS and CDR2 YFSETQ come from the germline V gene. Unmatched junction bases numbered 6, after V lost 5 bases and J lost 10 bases. The CDR3 sequence is 14 residues long.

This clonotype has at least ten counts. The chain is built from TRBV7-8 and TRBJ1-1, with D perhaps matching TRBD1 (5 bases). The V and J ends lost 7 bases and 0 bases respectively, with 12 bases between them. CDR1 SGHVS and CDR2 FQNEAQ come from the germline V gene. The CDR3 extends over 14 amino acids. CDR3 protein: CASIGTEMNTEAFF. As DNA, the CDR3 is TGTGCCAGCATCGGGACGGAGATGAACACTGAAGCTTTCTTT.

This clonotype came up many times. The V call is TRBV12-3 or TRBV12-4, the J call TRBJ2-7, with D possibly being TRBD2 (6 bases). The germline V and J ends were trimmed by 3 bases and 3 bases, with 12 bases remaining between them. This CDR3 is built from 14 residues. CDR3 nucleotide sequence: TGTGCCAGCAGTTTCCTGGGACTCCACTACGAGCAGTACTTC. This translates into CASSFLGLHYEQYF.